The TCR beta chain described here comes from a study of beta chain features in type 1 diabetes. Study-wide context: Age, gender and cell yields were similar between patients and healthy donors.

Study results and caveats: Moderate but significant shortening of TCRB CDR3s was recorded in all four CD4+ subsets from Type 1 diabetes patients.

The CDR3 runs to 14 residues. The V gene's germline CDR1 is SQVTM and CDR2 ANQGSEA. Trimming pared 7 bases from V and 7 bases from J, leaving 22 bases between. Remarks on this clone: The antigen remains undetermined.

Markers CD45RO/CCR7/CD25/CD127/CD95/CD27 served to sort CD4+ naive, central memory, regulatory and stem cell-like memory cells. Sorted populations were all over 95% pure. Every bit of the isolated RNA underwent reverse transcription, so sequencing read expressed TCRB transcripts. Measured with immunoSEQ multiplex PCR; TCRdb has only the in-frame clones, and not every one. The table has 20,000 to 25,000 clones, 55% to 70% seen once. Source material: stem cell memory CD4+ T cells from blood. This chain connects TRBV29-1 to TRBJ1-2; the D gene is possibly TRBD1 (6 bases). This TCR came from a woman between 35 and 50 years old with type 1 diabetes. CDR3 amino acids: CSATGGAGEGGYTF. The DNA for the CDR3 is TGCAGCGCTACGGGCGGTGCAGGGGAAGGTGGCTACACCTTC.